This section outlines one T cell receptor beta chain sequence together with its context. From germline, CDR1 is KGHSH and CDR2 LQKENI. This CDR3 comprises 17 residues. The trim removed 3 bases at V and 3 bases at J, leaving 9 bases unmatched. Assay used: immunoSEQ multiplex PCR; TCRdb lists only in-frame clones, some missing. This sample has some 490,000 clones, with roughly nine tenths found just once. In assigning cohorts, the study relied on participant-reported clinical history. Two negative PCRs, clearance, or symptom resolution had been documented for recovered Cohort 3 donors. This sample is part of a study of blood T cell repertoires in COVID-19.

J is TRBJ2-4 and V is TRBV18, with 9 bases fitting TRBD1. Sequences were obtained from PBMCs or T cells enriched from blood (not recorded which). This sequence originates from a woman aged 55-69 years who had recovered from COVID-19. The CDR3 DNA is TGTGCCAGCTCACCGGCGGCAGGACAGGGGTTCAAAAACATTCAGTACTTC. It translates to CASSPAAGQGFKNIQYF.